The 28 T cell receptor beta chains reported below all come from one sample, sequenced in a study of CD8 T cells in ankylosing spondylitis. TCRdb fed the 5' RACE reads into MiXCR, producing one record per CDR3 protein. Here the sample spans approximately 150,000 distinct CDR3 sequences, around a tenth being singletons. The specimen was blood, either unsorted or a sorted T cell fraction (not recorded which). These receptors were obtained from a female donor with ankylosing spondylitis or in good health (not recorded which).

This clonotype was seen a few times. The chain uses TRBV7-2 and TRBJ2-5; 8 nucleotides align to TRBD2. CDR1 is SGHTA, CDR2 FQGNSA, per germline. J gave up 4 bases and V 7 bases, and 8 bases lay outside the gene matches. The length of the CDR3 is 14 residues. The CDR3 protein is CASIPAGGGETQYF. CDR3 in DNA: TGTGCCAGCATCCCAGCCGGGGGGGGAGAGACCCAGTACTTC.

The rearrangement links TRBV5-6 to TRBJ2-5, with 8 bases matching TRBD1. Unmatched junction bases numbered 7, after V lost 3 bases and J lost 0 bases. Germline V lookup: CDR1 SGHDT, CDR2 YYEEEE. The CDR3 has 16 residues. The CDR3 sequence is CASSSTAGGHQETQYF. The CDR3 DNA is TGTGCCAGCAGCTCTACTGCAGGGGGCCACCAAGAGACCCAGTACTTC.

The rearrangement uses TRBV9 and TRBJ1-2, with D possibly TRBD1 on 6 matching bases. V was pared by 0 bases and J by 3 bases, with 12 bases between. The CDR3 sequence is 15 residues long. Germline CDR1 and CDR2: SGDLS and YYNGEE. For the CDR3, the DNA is TGTGCCAGCAGCGTAGGCCTGGAGGGGGACTATGGCTACACCTTC. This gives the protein CASSVGLEGDYGYTF.

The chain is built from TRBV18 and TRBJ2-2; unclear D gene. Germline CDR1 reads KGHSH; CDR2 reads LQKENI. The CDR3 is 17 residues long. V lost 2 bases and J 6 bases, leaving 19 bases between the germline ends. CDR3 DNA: TGTGCCAGCTCACCAAAGCCGGGCCGTTACTCTTCCGGGGAGCTGTTTTTT. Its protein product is CASSPKPGRYSSGELFF. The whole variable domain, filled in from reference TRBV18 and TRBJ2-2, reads NAGVMQNPRHLVRRRGQEARLRCSPMKGHSHVYWYRQLPEEGLKFMVYLQKENIIDESGMPKERFSAEFPKEGPSILRIQQVVRGDSAAYFCASSPKPGRYSSGELFFGEGSRLTVL.

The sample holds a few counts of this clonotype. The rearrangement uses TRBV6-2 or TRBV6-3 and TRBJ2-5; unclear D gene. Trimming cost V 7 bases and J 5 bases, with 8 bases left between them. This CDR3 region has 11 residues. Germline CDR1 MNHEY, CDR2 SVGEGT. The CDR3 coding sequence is TGTGCCAGCAAGATACAGGAGACCCAGTACTTC. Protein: CASKIQETQYF.

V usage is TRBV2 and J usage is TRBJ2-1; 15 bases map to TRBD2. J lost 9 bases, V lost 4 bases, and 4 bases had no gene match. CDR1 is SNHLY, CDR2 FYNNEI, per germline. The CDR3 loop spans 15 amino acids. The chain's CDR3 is CASSVPGLAGGEQFF. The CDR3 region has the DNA TGTGCCAGCAGTGTTCCGGGACTAGCGGGAGGTGAGCAGTTCTTC.

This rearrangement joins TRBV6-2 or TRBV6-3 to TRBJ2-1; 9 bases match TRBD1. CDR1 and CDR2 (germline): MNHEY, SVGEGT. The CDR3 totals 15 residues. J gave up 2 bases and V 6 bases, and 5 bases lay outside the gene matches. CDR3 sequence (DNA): TGTGCCAGCAGCGGGGGACAGGGTCCCTACAATGAGCAGTTCTTC. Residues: CASSGGQGPYNEQFF.

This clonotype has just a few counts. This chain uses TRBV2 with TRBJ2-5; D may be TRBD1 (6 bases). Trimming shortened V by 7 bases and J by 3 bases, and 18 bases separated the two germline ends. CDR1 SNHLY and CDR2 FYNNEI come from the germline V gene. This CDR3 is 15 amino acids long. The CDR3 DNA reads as TGTGCCAGCAACTCCAGGGGTGACGGTGAAGAGACCCAGTACTTC. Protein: CASNSRGDGEETQYF. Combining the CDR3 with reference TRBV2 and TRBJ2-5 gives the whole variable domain EPEVTQTPSHQVTQMGQEVILRCVPISNHLYFYWYRQILGQKVEFLVSFYNNEISEKSEIFDDQFSVERPDGSNFTLKIRSTKLEDSAMYFCASNSRGDGEETQYFGPGTRLLVL.

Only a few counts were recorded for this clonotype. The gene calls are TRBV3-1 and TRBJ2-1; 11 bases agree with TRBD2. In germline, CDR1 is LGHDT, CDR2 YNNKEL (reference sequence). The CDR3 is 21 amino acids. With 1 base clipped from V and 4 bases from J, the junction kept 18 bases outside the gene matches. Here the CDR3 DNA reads TGTGCCAGCAGCCAAGTCCTTTCGACTAGCGGGACCCTCCCCCGATACAATGAGCAGTTCTTC. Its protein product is CASSQVLSTSGTLPRYNEQFF.

The CDR3 protein is CASSLTSGRGTEAFF. DNA of the CDR3: TGTGCCAGCAGCTTGACTTCGGGACGCGGCACTGAAGCTTTCTTT. This chain links TRBV7-2 with TRBJ1-1; D might be TRBD1 (5 bases). Trimming left V 3 bases short and J 4 bases short, with 15 bases between. This CDR3 comprises 15 residues. Germline CDR1 and CDR2: SGHTA and FQGNSA. The full variable domain, with the rest looked up from reference TRBV7-2 and TRBJ1-1, is GAGVSQSPSNKVTEKGKDVELRCDPISGHTALYWYRQSLGQGLEFLIYFQGNSAPDKSGLPSDRFSAERTGGSVSTLTIQRTQQEDSAVYLCASSLTSGRGTEAFFGQGTRLTVV.

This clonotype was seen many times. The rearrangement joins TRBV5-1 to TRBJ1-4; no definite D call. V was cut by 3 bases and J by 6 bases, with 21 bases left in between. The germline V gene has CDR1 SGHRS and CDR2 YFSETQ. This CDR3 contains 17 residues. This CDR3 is CASSSAGAQPPHEKLFF. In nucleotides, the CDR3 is TGCGCCAGCAGCTCGGCGGGTGCCCAACCTCCTCATGAAAAACTGTTTTTT.

In DNA form, the CDR3 reads TGTGCCAGCAGTTACAGGGTCTCCTACGAGCAGTACTTC. It codes for CASSYRVSYEQYF. The chain combines TRBV6-2 or TRBV6-3 with TRBJ2-7; D call uncertain. Germline values: CDR1 MNHEY, CDR2 SVGEGT. Deletions cut 2 bases from V and 0 bases from J, with 5 bases between. CDR3 size: 13 residues.

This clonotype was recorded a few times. CDR3 region: CASSTDSGADTQYF. In DNA, the CDR3 is TGTGCCAGCAGCACAGACAGCGGTGCAGATACGCAGTATTTT. The chain is built from TRBV6-2 or TRBV6-3 and TRBJ2-3; either TRBD1 or TRBD2 may fit D (5 bases each). V was cut by 6 bases and J by 4 bases, with 14 bases left in between. The CDR3 extends over 14 amino acids. The germline V gene encodes CDR1 MNHEY and CDR2 SVGEGT.

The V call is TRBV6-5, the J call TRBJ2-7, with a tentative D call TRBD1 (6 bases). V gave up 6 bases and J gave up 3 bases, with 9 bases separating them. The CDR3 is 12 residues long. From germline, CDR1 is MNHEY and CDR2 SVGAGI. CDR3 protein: CASRQGVYEQYF. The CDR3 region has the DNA TGTGCCAGCAGACAGGGTGTCTACGAGCAGTACTTC.

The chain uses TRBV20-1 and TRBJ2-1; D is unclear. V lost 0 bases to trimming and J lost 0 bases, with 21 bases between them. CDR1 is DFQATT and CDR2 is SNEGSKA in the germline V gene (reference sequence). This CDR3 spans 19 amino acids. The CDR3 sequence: CSARDSLGAAWTSYNEQFF. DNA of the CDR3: TGCAGTGCTAGAGATAGCTTGGGTGCAGCGTGGACCTCCTACAATGAGCAGTTCTTC.

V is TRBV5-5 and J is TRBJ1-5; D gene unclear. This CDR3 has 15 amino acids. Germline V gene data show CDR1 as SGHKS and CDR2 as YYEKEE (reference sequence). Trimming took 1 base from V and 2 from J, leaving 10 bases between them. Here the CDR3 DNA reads TGTGCCAGCAGCTTGTACGCGGGCGGCAATCAGCCCCAGCATTTT. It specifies CASSLYAGGNQPQHF.

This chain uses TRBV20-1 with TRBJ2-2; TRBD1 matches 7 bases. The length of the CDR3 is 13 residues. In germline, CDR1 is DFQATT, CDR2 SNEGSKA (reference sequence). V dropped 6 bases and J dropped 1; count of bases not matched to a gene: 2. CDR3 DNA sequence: TGCAGTGCCTGGGACAGGAACACCGGGGAGCTGTTTTTT. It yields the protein CSAWDRNTGELFF.

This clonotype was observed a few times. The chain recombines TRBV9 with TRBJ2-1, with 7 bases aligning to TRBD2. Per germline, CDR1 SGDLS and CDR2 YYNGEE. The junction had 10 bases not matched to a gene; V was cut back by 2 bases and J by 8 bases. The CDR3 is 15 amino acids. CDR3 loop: CASSVSGLPQDEQFF. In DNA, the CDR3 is TGTGCCAGCAGCGTGTCGGGACTACCCCAGGATGAGCAGTTCTTC.

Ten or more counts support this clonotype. CDR3: CSVGLWSGTLAFF. Here the CDR3 DNA reads TGCAGCGTTGGGCTATGGAGCGGGACCTTAGCTTTCTTT. The chain links TRBV29-1 to TRBJ1-1, with D possibly matching TRBD1 (5 bases). The CDR3 covers 13 residues. The ends were cut back, 4 bases at V and 10 bases at J, with 19 bases in the middle. Germline V gene lookup returns CDR1 SQVTM and CDR2 ANQGSEA. The variable domain in full, with the rest retrieved from reference TRBV29-1 and TRBJ1-1, is SAVISQKPSRDICQRGTSLTIQCQVDSQVTMMFWYRQQPGQSLTLIATANQGSEATYESGFVIDKFPISRPNLTFSTLTVSNMSPEDSSIYLCSVGLWSGTLAFFGQGTRLTVV.

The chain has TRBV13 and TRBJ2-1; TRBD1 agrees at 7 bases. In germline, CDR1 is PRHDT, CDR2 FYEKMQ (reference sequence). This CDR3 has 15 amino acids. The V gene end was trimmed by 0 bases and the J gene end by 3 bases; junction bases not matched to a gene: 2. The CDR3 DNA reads TGTGCCAGCAGCTTAGGGGACAGGATCTACAATGAGCAGTTCTTC. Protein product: CASSLGDRIYNEQFF.

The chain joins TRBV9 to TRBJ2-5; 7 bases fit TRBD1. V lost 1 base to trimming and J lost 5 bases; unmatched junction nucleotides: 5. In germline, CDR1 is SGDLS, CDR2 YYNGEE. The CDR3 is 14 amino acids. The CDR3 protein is CASSVTTGDETQYF. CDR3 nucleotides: TGTGCCAGCAGCGTAACAACAGGGGACGAGACCCAGTACTTC. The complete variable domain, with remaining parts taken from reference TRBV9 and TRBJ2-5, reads DSGVTQTPKHLITATGQRVTLRCSPRSGDLSVYWYQQSLDQGLQFLIQYYNGEERAKGNILERFSAQQFPDLHSELNLSSLELGDSALYFCASSVTTGDETQYFGPGTRLLVL.

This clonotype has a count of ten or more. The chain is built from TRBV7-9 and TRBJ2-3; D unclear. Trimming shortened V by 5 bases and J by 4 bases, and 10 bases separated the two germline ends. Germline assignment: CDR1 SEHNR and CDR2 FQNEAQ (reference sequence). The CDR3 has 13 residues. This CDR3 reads CASSQTPADTQYF. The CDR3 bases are TGTGCCAGCAGCCAGACTCCGGCAGATACGCAGTATTTT. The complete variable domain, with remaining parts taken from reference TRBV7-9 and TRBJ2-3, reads DTGVSQNPRHKITKRGQNVTFRCDPISEHNRLYWYRQTLGQGPEFLTYFQNEAQLEKSRLLSDRFSAERPKGSFSTLEIQRTEQGDSAMYLCASSQTPADTQYFGPGTRLTVL.

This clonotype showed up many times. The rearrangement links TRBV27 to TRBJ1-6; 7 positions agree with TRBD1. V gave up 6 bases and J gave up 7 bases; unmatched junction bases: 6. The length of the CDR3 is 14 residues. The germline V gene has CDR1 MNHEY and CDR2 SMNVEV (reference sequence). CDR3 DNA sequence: TGTGCCAGCAGAAAAGGGACAGTCAATTCACCCCTCCACTTT. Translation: CASRKGTVNSPLHF.

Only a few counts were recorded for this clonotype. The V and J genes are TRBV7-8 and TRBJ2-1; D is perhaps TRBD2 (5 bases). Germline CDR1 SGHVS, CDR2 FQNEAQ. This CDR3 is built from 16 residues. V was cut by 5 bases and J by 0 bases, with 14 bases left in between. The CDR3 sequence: CASSLPGRSSYNEQFF. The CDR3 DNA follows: TGTGCCAGCAGCCTTCCGGGAAGGAGCTCCTACAATGAGCAGTTCTTC. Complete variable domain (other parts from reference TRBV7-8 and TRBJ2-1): GAGVSQSPRYKVAKRGQDVALRCDPISGHVSLFWYQQALGQGPEFLTYFQNEAQLDKSGLPSDRFFAERPEGSVSTLKIQRTQQEDSAVYLCASSLPGRSSYNEQFFGPGTRLTVL.

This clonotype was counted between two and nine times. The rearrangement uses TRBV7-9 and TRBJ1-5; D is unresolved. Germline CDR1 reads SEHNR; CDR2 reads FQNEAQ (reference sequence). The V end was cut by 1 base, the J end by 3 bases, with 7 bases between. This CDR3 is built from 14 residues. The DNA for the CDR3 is TGTGCCAGCAGCTTAGTATTCGACAATCAGCCCCAGCATTTT. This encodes CASSLVFDNQPQHF.

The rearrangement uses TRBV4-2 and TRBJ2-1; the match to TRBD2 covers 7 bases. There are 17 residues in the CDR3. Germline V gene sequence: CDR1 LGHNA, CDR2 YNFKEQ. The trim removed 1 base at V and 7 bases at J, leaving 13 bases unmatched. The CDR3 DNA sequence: TGTGCCAGCAGCCAAGGAAAATTGGCGGGAGACGGAAATGAGCAGTTCTTC. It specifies CASSQGKLAGDGNEQFF.

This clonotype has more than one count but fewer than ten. In nucleotides, the CDR3 is TGTGCCAGCAGTAAACTAGCGGGGAGGGCAGATACGCAGTATTTT. Amino acids: CASSKLAGRADTQYF. The rearrangement links TRBV12-3 or TRBV12-4 to TRBJ2-3, with 10 positions matching TRBD2. This CDR3 contains 15 residues. V dropped 5 bases and J dropped 4; count of bases not matched to a gene: 6.

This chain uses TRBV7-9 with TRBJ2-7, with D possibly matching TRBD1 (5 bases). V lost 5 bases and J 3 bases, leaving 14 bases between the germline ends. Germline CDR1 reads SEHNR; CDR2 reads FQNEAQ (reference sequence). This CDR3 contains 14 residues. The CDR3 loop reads CASSRSQGNYEQYF. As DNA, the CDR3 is TGTGCCAGCAGCCGGAGCCAGGGCAACTACGAGCAGTACTTC.